This TCR beta chain was obtained from a study of T-cell reconstitution after alpha-beta-depleted transplantation in children. Whole-study findings and limits: T cells produced anew were the main source of T-cell counts and diversity one year after transplant.

The table lists this clonotype with many counts. What it binds is not known. The germline gives CDR1 SEHNR, CDR2 FQNEAQ (reference sequence). After removal of 5 bases from V and 1 base from J, the junction contained 6 bases not matched to a gene. The CDR3 has 15 amino acids. Unique molecular identifiers were incorporated into the prepared TCRbeta library. TCRdb ran MiXCR on the PCR reads and lists one entry per CDR3 protein. The sample includes 450,000 to 550,000 distinct CDR3 sequences, about 10% of them seen just once. The chain carries TRBV7-9 and TRBJ1-1; TRBD1 agrees at 8 bases. This TCR came from a female patient aged 2-9 years who had a stem cell transplant for aplastic anemia, so the T cells may come from the graft donor. This material consisted of PBMCs, mostly from graft donor cells, taken 180 days after TCRalphabeta/CD19-depleted stem cell transplant. CDR3 nucleotides: TGTGCCAGCAGCCTGACAGGGGTTGAGAACACTGAAGCTTTCTTT. Protein product: CASSLTGVENTEAFF.